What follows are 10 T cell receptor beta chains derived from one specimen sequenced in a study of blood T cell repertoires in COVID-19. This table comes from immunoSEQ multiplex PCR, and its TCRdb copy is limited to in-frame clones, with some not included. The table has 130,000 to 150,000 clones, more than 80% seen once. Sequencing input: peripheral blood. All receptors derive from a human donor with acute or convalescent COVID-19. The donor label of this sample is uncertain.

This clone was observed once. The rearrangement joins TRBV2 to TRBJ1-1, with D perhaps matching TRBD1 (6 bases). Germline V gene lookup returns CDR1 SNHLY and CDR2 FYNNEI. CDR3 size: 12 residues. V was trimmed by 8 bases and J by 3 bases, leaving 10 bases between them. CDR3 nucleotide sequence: TGTGCCAGCTCCTGGACAGACACTGAAGCTTTCTTT. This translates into CASSWTDTEAFF.

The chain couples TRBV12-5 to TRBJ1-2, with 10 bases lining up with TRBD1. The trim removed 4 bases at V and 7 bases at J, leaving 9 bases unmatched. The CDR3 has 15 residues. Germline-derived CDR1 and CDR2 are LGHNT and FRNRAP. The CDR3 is CASGSGTGVLSGYTF. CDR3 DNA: TGTGCTAGTGGTTCCGGGACAGGGGTCCTTTCTGGCTACACCTTC.

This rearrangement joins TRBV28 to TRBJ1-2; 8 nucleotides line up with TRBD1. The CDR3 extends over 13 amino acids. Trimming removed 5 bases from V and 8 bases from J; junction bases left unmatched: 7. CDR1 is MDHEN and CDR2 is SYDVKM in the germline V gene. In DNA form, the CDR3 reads TGTGCCAGCAGTCCGGACAGGGTCAGGGGCTACACCTTC. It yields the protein CASSPDRVRGYTF.

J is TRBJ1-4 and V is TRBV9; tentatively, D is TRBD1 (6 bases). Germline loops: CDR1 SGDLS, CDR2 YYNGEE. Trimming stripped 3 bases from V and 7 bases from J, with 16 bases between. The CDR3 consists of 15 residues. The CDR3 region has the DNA TGTGCCAGCAGCGCCACCGGGACAAAGGGTGAAAAACTGTTTTTT. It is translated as CASSATGTKGEKLFF.

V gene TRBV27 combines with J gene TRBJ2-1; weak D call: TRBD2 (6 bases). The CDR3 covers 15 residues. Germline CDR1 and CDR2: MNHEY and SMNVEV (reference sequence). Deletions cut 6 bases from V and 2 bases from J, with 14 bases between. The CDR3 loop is CASRLRGVTYNEQFF. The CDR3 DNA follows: TGTGCCAGCAGGCTGCGCGGGGTGACCTACAATGAGCAGTTCTTC.

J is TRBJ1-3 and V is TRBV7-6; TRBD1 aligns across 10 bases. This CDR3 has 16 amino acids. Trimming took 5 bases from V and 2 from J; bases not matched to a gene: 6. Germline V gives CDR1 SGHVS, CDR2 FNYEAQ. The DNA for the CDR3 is TGTGCCAGCAGCCCCTGGACAGGGGGTGCTGGAAACACCATATATTTT. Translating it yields CASSPWTGGAGNTIYF.

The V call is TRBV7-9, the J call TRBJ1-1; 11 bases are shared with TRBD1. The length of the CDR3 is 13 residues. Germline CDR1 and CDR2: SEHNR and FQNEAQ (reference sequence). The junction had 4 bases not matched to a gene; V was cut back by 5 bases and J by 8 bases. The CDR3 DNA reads TGTGCCAGCAGCAGGACAGGGGGCAGGGAAGCTTTCTTT. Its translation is CASSRTGGREAFF.

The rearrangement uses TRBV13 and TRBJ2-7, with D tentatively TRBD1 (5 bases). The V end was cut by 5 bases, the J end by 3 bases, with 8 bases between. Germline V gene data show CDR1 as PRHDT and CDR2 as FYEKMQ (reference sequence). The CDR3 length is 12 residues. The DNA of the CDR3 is TGTGCCAGCAGCATCGACAGCTACGAGCAGTACTTC. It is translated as CASSIDSYEQYF.

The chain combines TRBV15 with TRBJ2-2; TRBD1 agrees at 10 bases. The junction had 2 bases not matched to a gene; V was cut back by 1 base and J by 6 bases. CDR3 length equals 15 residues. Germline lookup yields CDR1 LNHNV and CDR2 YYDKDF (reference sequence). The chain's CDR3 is CATSRAGTGAGELFF. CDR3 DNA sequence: TGTGCCACCAGCAGAGCGGGGACAGGGGCCGGGGAGCTGTTTTTT.

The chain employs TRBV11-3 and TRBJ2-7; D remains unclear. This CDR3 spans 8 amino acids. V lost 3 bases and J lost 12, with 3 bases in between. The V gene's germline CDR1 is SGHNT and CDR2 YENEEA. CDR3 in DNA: TGTGCCAGCAGCTTTAGGTACGTC. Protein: CASSFRYV.